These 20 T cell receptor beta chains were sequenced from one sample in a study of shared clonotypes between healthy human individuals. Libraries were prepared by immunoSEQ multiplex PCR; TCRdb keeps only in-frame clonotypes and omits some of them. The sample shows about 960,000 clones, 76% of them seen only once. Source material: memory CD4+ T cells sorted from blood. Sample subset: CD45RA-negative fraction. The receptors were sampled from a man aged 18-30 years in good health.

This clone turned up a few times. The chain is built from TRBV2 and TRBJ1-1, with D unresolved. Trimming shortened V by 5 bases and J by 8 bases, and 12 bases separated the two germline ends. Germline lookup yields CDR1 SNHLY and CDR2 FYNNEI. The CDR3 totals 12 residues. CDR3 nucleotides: TGTGCCAGCAGTACCCGCGTGGGCGAAGCTTTCTTT. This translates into CASSTRVGEAFF.

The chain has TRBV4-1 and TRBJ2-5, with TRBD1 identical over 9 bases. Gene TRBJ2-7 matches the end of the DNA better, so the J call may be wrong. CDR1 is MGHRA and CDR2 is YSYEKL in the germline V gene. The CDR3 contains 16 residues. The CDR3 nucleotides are TGCGCCAGCAGCCAAGCTGCTGGACAGGGGCCAGACGAGCAGTACTTC. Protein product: CASSQAAGQGPDEQYF.

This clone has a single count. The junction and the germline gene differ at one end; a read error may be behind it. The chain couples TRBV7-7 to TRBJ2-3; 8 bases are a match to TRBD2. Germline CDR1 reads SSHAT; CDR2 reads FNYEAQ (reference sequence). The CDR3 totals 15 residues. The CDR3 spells CASSPLAGITDTQYF. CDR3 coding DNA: TGTGCTAGCAGCCCATTAGCGGGGATCACAGATACGCAGTATTTT.

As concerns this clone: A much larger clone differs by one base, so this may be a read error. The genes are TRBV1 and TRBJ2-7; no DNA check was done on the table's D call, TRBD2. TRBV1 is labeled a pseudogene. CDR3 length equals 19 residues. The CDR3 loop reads CASSQVVVGYSGRAYEQYF. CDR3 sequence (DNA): TGCGCCAGCAGCCAAGTAGTGGTGGGGTATAGCGGGAGAGCCTACGAGCAGTACTTC.

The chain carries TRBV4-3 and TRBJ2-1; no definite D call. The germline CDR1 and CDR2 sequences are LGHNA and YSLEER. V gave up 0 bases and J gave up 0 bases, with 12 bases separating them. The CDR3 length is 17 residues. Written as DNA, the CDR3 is TGCGCCAGCAGCCAAGATGTCCGCCGCGACTCCTACAATGAGCAGTTCTTC. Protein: CASSQDVRRDSYNEQFF.

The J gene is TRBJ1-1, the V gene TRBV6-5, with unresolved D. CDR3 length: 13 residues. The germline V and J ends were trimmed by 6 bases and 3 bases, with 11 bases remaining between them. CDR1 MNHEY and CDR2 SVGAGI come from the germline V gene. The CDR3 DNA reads TGTGCCAGCAGCCCTACCGTGGACACTGAAGCTTTCTTT. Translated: CASSPTVDTEAFF.

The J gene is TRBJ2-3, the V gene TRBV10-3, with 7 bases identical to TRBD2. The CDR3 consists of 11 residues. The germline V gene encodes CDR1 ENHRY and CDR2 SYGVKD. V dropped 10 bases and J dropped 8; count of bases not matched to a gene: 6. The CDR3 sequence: CATDGGGTQYF. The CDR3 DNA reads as TGTGCCACCGACGGCGGGGGTACGCAGTATTTT.

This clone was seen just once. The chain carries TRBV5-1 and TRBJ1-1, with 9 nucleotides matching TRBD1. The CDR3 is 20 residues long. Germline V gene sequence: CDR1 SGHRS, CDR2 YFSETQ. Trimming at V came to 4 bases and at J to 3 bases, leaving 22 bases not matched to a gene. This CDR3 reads CASSTSPGQGPAGSDTEAFF. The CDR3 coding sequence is TGCGCCAGCAGCACTTCGCCGGGACAGGGCCCAGCGGGGTCGGACACTGAAGCTTTCTTT.

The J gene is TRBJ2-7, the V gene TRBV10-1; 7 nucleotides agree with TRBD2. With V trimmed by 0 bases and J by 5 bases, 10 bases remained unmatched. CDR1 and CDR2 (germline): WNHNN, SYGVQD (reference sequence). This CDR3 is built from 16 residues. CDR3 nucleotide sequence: TGCGCCAGCAGTGAGTCACCAAGACTAGCAGCGGACGAGCAGTACTTC. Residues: CASSESPRLAADEQYF.

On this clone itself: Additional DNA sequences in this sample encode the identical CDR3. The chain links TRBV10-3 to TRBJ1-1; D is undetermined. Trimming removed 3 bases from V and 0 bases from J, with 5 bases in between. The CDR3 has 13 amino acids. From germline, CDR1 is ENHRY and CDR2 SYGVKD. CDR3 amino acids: CAISDGMNTEAFF. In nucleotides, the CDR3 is TGTGCCATCAGTGATGGCATGAACACTGAAGCTTTCTTT.

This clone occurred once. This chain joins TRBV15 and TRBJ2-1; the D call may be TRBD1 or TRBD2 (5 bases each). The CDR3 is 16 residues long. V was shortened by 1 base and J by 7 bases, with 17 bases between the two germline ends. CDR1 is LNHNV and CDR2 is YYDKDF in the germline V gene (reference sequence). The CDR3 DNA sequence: TGTGCCACCAGCAGAGGGGAATGGGTAGGGGAGAATGAGCAGTTCTTC. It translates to CATSRGEWVGENEQFF.

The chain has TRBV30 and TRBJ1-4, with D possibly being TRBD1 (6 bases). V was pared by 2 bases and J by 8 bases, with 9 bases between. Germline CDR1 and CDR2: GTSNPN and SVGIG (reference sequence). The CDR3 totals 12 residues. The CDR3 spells CAWSLDREKLFF. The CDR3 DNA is TGTGCCTGGAGTCTCGACAGGGAAAAACTGTTTTTT. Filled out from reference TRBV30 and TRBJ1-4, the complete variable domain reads SQTIHQWPATLVQPVGSPLSLECTVEGTSNPNLYWYRQAAGRGLQLLFYSVGIGQISSEVPQNLSASRPQDRQFILSSKKLLLSDSGFYLCAWSLDREKLFFGSGTQLSVL.

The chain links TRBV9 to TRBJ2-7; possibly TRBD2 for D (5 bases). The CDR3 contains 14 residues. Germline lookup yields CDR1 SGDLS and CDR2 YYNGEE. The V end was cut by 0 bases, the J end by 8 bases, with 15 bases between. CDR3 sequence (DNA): TGTGCCAGCAGCGTAGCTTCGGGAAATTCAAAGCAGTACTTC. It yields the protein CASSVASGNSKQYF.

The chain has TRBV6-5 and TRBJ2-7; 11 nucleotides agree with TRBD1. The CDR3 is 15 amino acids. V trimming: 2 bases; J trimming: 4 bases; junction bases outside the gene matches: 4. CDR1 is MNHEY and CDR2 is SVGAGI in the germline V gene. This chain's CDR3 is CASSYKDRGLYEQYF. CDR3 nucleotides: TGTGCCAGCAGTTACAAGGACAGGGGGCTATACGAGCAGTACTTC.

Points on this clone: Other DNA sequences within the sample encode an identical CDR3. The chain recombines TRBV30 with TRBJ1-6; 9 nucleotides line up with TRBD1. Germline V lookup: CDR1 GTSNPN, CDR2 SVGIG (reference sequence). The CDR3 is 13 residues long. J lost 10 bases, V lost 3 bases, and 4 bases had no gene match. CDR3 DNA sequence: TGTGCCTGGAGGGGACAGGGTGGATCACCCCTCCACTTT. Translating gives CAWRGQGGSPLHF. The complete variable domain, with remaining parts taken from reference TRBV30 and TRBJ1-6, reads SQTIHQWPATLVQPVGSPLSLECTVEGTSNPNLYWYRQAAGRGLQLLFYSVGIGQISSEVPQNLSASRPQDRQFILSSKKLLLSDSGFYLCAWRGQGGSPLHFGNGTRLTVT.

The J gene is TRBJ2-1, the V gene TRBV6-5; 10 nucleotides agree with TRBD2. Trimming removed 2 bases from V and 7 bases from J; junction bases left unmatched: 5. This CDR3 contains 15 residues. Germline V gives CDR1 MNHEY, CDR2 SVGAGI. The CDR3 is CASSYRTSGINEQFF. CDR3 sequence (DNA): TGTGCCAGCAGTTACAGGACTAGCGGAATTAATGAGCAGTTCTTC.

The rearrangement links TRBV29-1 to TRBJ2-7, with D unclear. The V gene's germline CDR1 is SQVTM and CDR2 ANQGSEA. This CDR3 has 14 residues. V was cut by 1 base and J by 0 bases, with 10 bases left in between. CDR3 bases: TGCAGCGTTGAAGCGGACGGTAACTCCTACGAGCAGTACTTC. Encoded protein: CSVEADGNSYEQYF.

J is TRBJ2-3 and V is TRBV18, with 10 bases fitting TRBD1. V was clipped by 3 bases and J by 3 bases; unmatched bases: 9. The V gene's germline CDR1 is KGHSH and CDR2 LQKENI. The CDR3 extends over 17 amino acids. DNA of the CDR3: TGTGCCAGCTCACCCCGGATAGGGGACAGGGGTACAGATACGCAGTATTTT. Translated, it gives CASSPRIGDRGTDTQYF.

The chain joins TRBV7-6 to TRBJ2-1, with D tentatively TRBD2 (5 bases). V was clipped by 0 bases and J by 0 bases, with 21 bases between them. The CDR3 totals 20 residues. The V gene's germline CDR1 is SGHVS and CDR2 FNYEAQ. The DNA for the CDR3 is TGTGCCAGCAGCTTAGCACCCAAAGAGGGCCTACCGAGCTCCTACAATGAGCAGTTCTTC. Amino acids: CASSLAPKEGLPSSYNEQFF.

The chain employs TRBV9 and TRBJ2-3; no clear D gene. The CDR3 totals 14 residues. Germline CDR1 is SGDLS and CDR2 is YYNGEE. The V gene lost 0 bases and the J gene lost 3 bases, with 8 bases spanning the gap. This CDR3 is CASSVDQVTDTQYF. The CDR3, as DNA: TGTGCCAGCAGCGTAGATCAAGTAACAGATACGCAGTATTTT.